The clone carrying this TCR beta chain was seen a few times. CDR3 length: 17 residues. CDR1 and CDR2 (germline): SGHTA, FQGNSA. With 5 bases clipped from V and 7 bases from J, the junction kept 16 bases outside the gene matches. Produced via immunoSEQ multiplex PCR; TCRdb's table is partial and in-frame only. Of tens of thousands of clones listed, approximately 80% are singletons. These data originate in a study of OX40 agonist ivuxolimab in advanced cancers. The TCR sequence derives from an adult with an advanced solid tumor such as melanoma, head and neck, liver or kidney cancer. The sample was CD4+ or CD8+ T cells sorted from blood, taken in a trial of the OX40 agonist ivuxolimab. The chain employs TRBV7-2 and TRBJ2-7, with 11 bases fitting TRBD2. The DNA of the CDR3 is TGTGCCAGCAGCCTTCGACCTAGCGGGGGGACCCCCCGAGAGCAGTACTTC. Encoded protein: CASSLRPSGGTPREQYF.